Shown below are 21 T cell receptor beta chains from a single sample sequenced in a study of T cell responses to AZD1222 COVID-19 vaccine. Data came from immunoSEQ multiplex PCR; TCRdb stores just in-frame clones and leaves some out. The repertoire holds around 120,000 clones, with approximately 89% as singletons. Sequenced here: peripheral blood, sampled on day 0 of AZD1222 vaccination. Every receptor here comes from an adult in good health.

The rearrangement joins TRBV19 to TRBJ1-2; TRBD1 matches at 8 bases. The CDR3 is 12 residues long. Germline V gene data show CDR1 as LNHDA and CDR2 as SQIVND (reference sequence). Trimming removed 5 bases from V and 5 bases from J; junction bases left unmatched: 1. The CDR3 DNA reads as TGTGCCAGTAGTCGACAGGGGTATGGCTACACCTTC. This translates into CASSRQGYGYTF.

The chain employs TRBV19 and TRBJ1-3, with D unresolved. Germline lookup yields CDR1 LNHDA and CDR2 SQIVND (reference sequence). Deletions cut 6 bases from V and 6 bases from J, with 9 bases between. CDR3 length equals 12 residues. The DNA of the CDR3 is TGTGCCAGTAGATTCGACGCAAACACCATATATTTT. As protein: CASRFDANTIYF.

This clone is a singleton in its sample. The chain is built from TRBV19 and TRBJ1-5; D gene uncertain. From germline, CDR1 is LNHDA and CDR2 SQIVND (reference sequence). The V and J ends lost 1 base and 7 bases respectively, with 11 bases between them. This CDR3 spans 14 amino acids. The CDR3, as DNA: TGTGCCAGTAGTATAGGGCGGGATGTCCAGCCCCAGCATTTT. Its translation is CASSIGRDVQPQHF.

This sequence joins TRBV15 and TRBJ1-2, with a tentative D call TRBD1 (6 bases). V was clipped by 4 bases and J by 4 bases, with 10 bases between them. The CDR3 totals 13 residues. Germline CDR1 is LNHNV and CDR2 is YYDKDF (reference sequence). DNA for the CDR3: TGTGCCACCAGCACGGACAGATCCTATGGCTACACCTTC. Residues: CATSTDRSYGYTF.

This chain joins TRBV5-5 and TRBJ2-5; D uncertain. V gave up 0 bases and J gave up 4 bases, with 19 bases separating them. Germline V gives CDR1 SGHKS, CDR2 YYEKEE (reference sequence). The length of the CDR3 is 17 residues. Here the CDR3 DNA reads TGTGCCAGCAGCTTGGCCCCCAGCGCTGGGAACGGAGAGACCCAGTACTTC. Amino acids: CASSLAPSAGNGETQYF.

The chain combines TRBV7-8 with TRBJ1-3; no clear D. This CDR3 has 14 amino acids. V lost 4 bases and J lost 4, with 11 bases in between. Germline V gene data show CDR1 as SGHVS and CDR2 as FQNEAQ. CDR3 in amino acids: CASSSAWVGNTIYF. The DNA of the CDR3 is TGTGCCAGCAGCTCCGCGTGGGTGGGAAACACCATATATTTT.

V is TRBV6-6 and J is TRBJ1-1, with D possibly TRBD1 on 5 matching bases. V was trimmed by 5 bases and J by 0 bases, leaving 16 bases between them. The CDR3 runs to 16 residues. Germline CDR1 is MNHNY and CDR2 is SVGAGI (reference sequence). The CDR3 sequence is CASSRQSGLLNTEAFF. The CDR3 DNA follows: TGTGCCAGCAGTCGACAGTCGGGGTTGTTGAACACTGAAGCTTTCTTT.

The chain is built from TRBV19 and TRBJ1-2; tentatively, D is TRBD1 (6 bases). Germline CDR1 reads LNHDA; CDR2 reads SQIVND (reference sequence). The CDR3 is 15 residues long. The V end was cut by 5 bases, the J end by 2 bases, with 15 bases between. The CDR3 region has the DNA TGTGCCAGTAGTCGCGAACACAGGGAGAACTATGGCTACACCTTC. Translated: CASSREHRENYGYTF.

The V and J genes are TRBV6-5 and TRBJ2-3; TRBD2 aligns across 9 bases. This CDR3 is 15 amino acids long. CDR1 is MNHEY and CDR2 is SVGAGI in the germline V gene. The trim removed 10 bases at V and 1 base at J, leaving 9 bases unmatched. CDR3 sequence: CAIMRVAGGTDTQYF. The CDR3 DNA follows: TGTGCCATCATGAGGGTAGCGGGGGGCACAGATACGCAGTATTTT.

Regarding this clone: Relative to the germline gene, one junction end is altered; a read error may explain this. The chain uses TRBV19 and TRBJ2-3, with TRBD2 matching 8 bases. From germline, CDR1 is LNHDA and CDR2 SQIVND (reference sequence). The CDR3 loop spans 14 amino acids. CDR3 sequence: CASSISGLAGGADF. The CDR3 coding sequence is TGTGCCAGTAGTATTTCTGGTCTAGCGGGCGGCGCGGATTTT.

The chain couples TRBV19 to TRBJ1-2, with a tentative D call TRBD1 (6 bases). The germline V gene encodes CDR1 LNHDA and CDR2 SQIVND (reference sequence). Trimming shortened V by 3 bases and J by 5 bases, and 13 bases separated the two germline ends. This CDR3 spans 14 amino acids. For the CDR3, the DNA is TGTGCCAGTAGTATGGTGACAGGACCATATGGCTACACCTTC. Protein sequence: CASSMVTGPYGYTF.

The rearrangement uses TRBV5-1 and TRBJ1-2; possible D gene TRBD1, 6 bases. Germline loops: CDR1 SGHRS, CDR2 YFSETQ. The CDR3 length is 13 residues. V was clipped by 1 base and J by 4 bases, with 8 bases between them. In DNA, the CDR3 is TGCGCCAGCAGCTTGACAGGGATCTATGGCTACACCTTC. Encoded protein: CASSLTGIYGYTF.

The chain is built from TRBV12-3 or TRBV12-4 and TRBJ1-1, with D unresolved. V dropped 0 bases and J dropped 11 bases, with 13 bases sitting between them. The CDR3 length is 13 residues. The CDR3 region is CASSLATTVVAFF. As DNA, the CDR3 is TGTGCCAGCAGTTTAGCAACCACGGTCGTGGCTTTCTTT.

The CDR3 loop reads CASSQDMVYNEQFF. CDR3 coding DNA: TGTGCCAGCAGCCAAGATATGGTTTACAATGAGCAGTTCTTC. The rearrangement links TRBV14 to TRBJ2-1; no definite D call. The CDR3 spans 14 residues. The germline gives CDR1 SGHDN, CDR2 FVKESK. V dropped 0 bases and J dropped 4 bases, with 7 bases sitting between them. The whole variable domain, filled in from reference TRBV14 and TRBJ2-1, reads EAGVTQFPSHSVIEKGQTVTLRCDPISGHDNLYWYRRVMGKEIKFLLHFVKESKQDESGMPNNRFLAERTGGTYSTLKVQPAELEDSGVYFCASSQDMVYNEQFFGPGTRLTVL.

The chain carries TRBV27 and TRBJ2-5; weak D call: TRBD2 (5 bases). The CDR3 is made up of 16 amino acids. Trimming pared 1 base from V and 2 bases from J, leaving 14 bases between. Per germline, CDR1 MNHEY and CDR2 SMNVEV (reference sequence). In DNA, the CDR3 is TGTGCCAGCAGTTTATTGGGGAGTGGAAGACAAGAGACCCAGTACTTC. It encodes CASSLLGSGRQETQYF.

This clone showed up just once. The CDR3 bases are TGCAGTGCTAGAGAAGACAATGAGCAGTTCTTC. It codes for CSAREDNEQFF. V and J are TRBV20-1 and TRBJ2-1; no definite D call. V gave up 0 bases and J gave up 5 bases, with 2 bases separating them. Germline-derived CDR1 and CDR2 are DFQATT and SNEGSKA (reference sequence). CDR3 length: 11 residues.

J is TRBJ2-5 and V is TRBV7-2; TRBD1 might be the D (6 bases). Germline values: CDR1 SGHTA, CDR2 FQGNSA. Trimming cost V 4 bases and J 4 bases, with 10 bases left between them. The CDR3 is 13 residues long. The CDR3 loop is CASSSRGLETQYF. CDR3 coding DNA: TGTGCCAGCAGCTCAAGGGGGTTAGAGACCCAGTACTTC. The full variable domain, completed using reference TRBV7-2 and TRBJ2-5, is GAGVSQSPSNKVTEKGKDVELRCDPISGHTALYWYRQSLGQGLEFLIYFQGNSAPDKSGLPSDRFSAERTGGSVSTLTIQRTQQEDSAVYLCASSSRGLETQYFGPGTRLLVL.

V is TRBV4-1 and J is TRBJ2-1; TRBD2 matches at 13 bases. Trimming took 4 bases from V and 9 from J; bases not matched to a gene: 6. CDR1 is MGHRA and CDR2 is YSYEKL in the germline V gene. The length of the CDR3 is 15 residues. CDR3 residues: CASSPRLAGGGEQFF. The CDR3 region has the DNA TGCGCCAGCAGCCCTCGACTAGCGGGGGGAGGTGAGCAGTTCTTC.

The chain uses TRBV7-3 and TRBJ1-5; TRBD1 might be the D (6 bases). The V gene lost 2 bases and the J gene lost 5 bases, with 13 bases spanning the gap. This CDR3 has 15 amino acids. Germline values: CDR1 SGHTA, CDR2 FQGTGA. The CDR3 sequence is CASSLSGGLHQPQHF. In DNA form, the CDR3 reads TGTGCCAGCAGCTTATCGGGGGGCCTCCATCAGCCCCAGCATTTT.

The chain has TRBV18 and TRBJ1-1; D is undetermined. The CDR3 length is 15 residues. Between the trimmed V and J ends, which lost 3 bases and 6 bases, there was a span of 17 bases. Germline V gives CDR1 KGHSH, CDR2 LQKENI. The CDR3 protein is CASSPSAPAASEAFF. The CDR3 DNA follows: TGTGCCAGCTCACCGAGCGCGCCGGCAGCGTCTGAAGCTTTCTTT.

A single count supports this clone. The genes are TRBV15 and TRBJ1-2, with 9 bases aligning to TRBD1. V lost 3 bases and J lost 0; bases outside the gene matches: 5. Germline values: CDR1 LNHNV, CDR2 YYDKDF (reference sequence). The CDR3 loop spans 16 amino acids. CDR3 sequence (DNA): TGTGCCACCAGCAGGGGACAGGGAGGCACTAACTATGGCTACACCTTC. It yields the protein CATSRGQGGTNYGYTF.